This T cell receptor beta chain was recovered during a study of cytomegalovirus exposure and HLA in healthy donors. Amplification used 60 Vbeta primers and 13 Jbeta primers. TCRdb's copy holds only in-frame clones and misses some; the assay was immunoSEQ multiplex PCR. The sample consists of under 90,000 clones, around 80% of them appearing once. The CDR3 is made up of 13 amino acids. The germline gives CDR1 SSHAT, CDR2 FNYEAQ (reference sequence). Notes on this clone: Germline and junction disagree at one end, which may indicate a read error.

This rearrangement joins TRBV7-7 to TRBJ1-1, with a weak D call TRBD1 (5 bases). The source material was PBMCs. This TCR came from a man aged 45-65 years in good health and CMV-seropositive. The CDR3 protein is CASSLRADTEAFF. The CDR3 DNA is TGTGCTAGCAGCCTTAGGGCGGACACTGAAGCATTCTTT.